This T cell receptor (beta chain) derives from a study of T-cell memory formation after mild COVID-19. As for the study in general: For the most part, TCR clusters were specific to one donor.

Note on this clonotype: What it binds is not known.

Whole-study results and caveats: Researchers could not confirm that second-wave clones peaking on day 37 targeted SARS-CoV-2. Clones contracting across day 15 to 85 had a balanced CD4/CD8 profile; later expanding clones leaned CD4+.

It was 5'RACE with constant-segment primers that produced the TCR alpha and TCR beta cDNA libraries, which carried sample barcodes and UMIs. TCRdb ran MiXCR on the 5' RACE reads and lists one entry per CDR3 protein. This table has just over 60,000 distinct CDR3 sequences, roughly 10% appearing once. The V gene lost 3 bases and the J gene lost 5 bases, with 13 bases spanning the gap. The CDR3 loop spans 14 amino acids. The germline V gene has CDR1 LGHDT and CDR2 YNNKEL (reference sequence). This sequence joins TRBV3-1 and TRBJ2-5; tentative D call: TRBD2 (5 bases). This receptor was identified in a man aged 18 to 35 who had mild COVID-19 (a few samples of this study predate the infection). Cell type and time point are not known. Input material: PBMCs or a T cell subset sorted from them (not recorded which). The CDR3 loop reads CASSHLDRGETQYF. The CDR3 region has the DNA TGTGCCAGCAGCCACTTGGACCGAGGGGAGACCCAGTACTTC.